This entry features one T cell receptor beta chain sequence. Its target is not known. Data came from immunoSEQ multiplex PCR; TCRdb stores just in-frame clones and leaves some out. This sample yields tens of thousands of clones, of which over 75% are seen a single time; around 3% belongs to the top ten. The time point was: cycle 4 day 1 (C4D1), after 6 weeks of nivolumab. Brentuximab vedotin exposure varied among the patients, all of whom had relapsed after autologous stem cell transplantation. The data were taken from a study of PD-1 blockade in classical Hodgkin lymphoma. The CDR3 contains 12 residues. V shed 6 bases and J shed 0 bases, with 4 bases lying between them. Germline CDR1 and CDR2: LGHNT and FRNRAP. Study-wide results and limits: Anyone who began nivolumab under 1 year after ASCT was excluded. Whatever underlies the repertoire differences (possibly disease activity or prior therapy) remains undefined. Reports indicated that newly diagnosed patients had lower baseline TCR diversity than healthy donors did. Complete responders entered with baseline diversity on par with newly diagnosed patients, the results showed.

The clonotype originates from a human donor with classical Hodgkin lymphoma. Here the sequenced sample was peripheral blood mononuclear cells (PBMCs), taken before the fourth cycle of nivolumab. This chain connects TRBV12-5 to TRBJ2-3; D remains ambiguous. CDR3 protein: CASGPSTDTQYF. For the CDR3, the DNA is TGTGCTAGTGGACCCAGCACAGATACGCAGTATTTT.